These T cell receptor beta chains were read from a single sample in a study of blood T cell repertoires in COVID-19. Assay used: immunoSEQ multiplex PCR; TCRdb lists only in-frame clones, some missing. The sample records about 100,000 clones, around four fifths being singletons. The sequencing sample was made of peripheral blood. The receptors were sampled from a man between 65 and 85 years old with active or convalescent COVID-19. Each CDR3 is given with its conserved first and last residue. D genes are given only for firm matches. Clone size is stated in some rows and not others, as once, few, many or a class when expanded.

D: TRBD1; length: 13; size: NA; V: TRBV10-3; J: TRBJ1-2; CDR3: CAIRGTANYGYTF; DNA: TGTGCCATCAGAGGGACAGCTAACTATGGCTACACCTTC
D: NA; length: 14; size: once; V: TRBV10-3; J: TRBJ1-1; CDR3: CAISESRGSTEAFF; DNA: TGTGCCATCAGTGAGTCAAGGGGGAGCACTGAAGCTTTCTTT
D: NA; length: 15; size: NA; V: TRBV7-3; J: TRBJ2-7; CDR3: CASSLRLVGDYEQYF; DNA: TGTGCCAGCAGCTTAAGACTAGTCGGTGACTACGAGCAGTACTTC
D: TRBD2; length: 13; size: NA; V: TRBV27; J: TRBJ2-2; CDR3: CASSAGGAGELFF; DNA: TGTGCCAGCAGTGCGGGGGGCGCCGGGGAGCTGTTTTTT
D: TRBD1; length: 14; size: once; V: TRBV3-1/TRBV3-2; J: TRBJ2-7; CDR3: CASTSRGLSYEQYF; DNA: TGTGCCAGCACCTCGAGGGGGCTCTCCTACGAGCAGTACTTC
D: TRBD2; length: 13; size: NA; V: TRBV27; J: TRBJ2-1; CDR3: CASSSTSEAEQFF; DNA: TGTGCCAGCAGTTCCACTAGCGAGGCTGAGCAGTTCTTC
D: NA; length: 16; size: NA; V: TRBV5-1; J: TRBJ2-5; CDR3: CASSVAQGPIQETQYF; DNA: TGCGCCAGCAGCGTAGCCCAGGGTCCGATCCAAGAGACCCAGTACTTC
D: NA; length: 14; size: NA; V: TRBV3-1/TRBV3-2; J: TRBJ1-1; CDR3: CASSTDTSNTEAFF; DNA: TGTGCCAGCAGCACGGACACATCGAACACTGAAGCTTTCTTT
D: TRBD1; length: 15; size: NA; V: TRBV5-1; J: TRBJ2-7; CDR3: CASRQGTSEQGEQYF; DNA: TGCGCCAGCAGACAGGGGACATCCGAGCAGGGCGAGCAGTACTTC
D: NA; length: 17; size: NA; V: TRBV28; J: TRBJ1-5; CDR3: CASSLYGSARGSQPQHF; DNA: TGTGCCAGCAGTTTATATGGCTCAGCCCGGGGAAGTCAGCCCCAGCATTTT
D: NA; length: 18; size: NA; V: TRBV4-1; J: TRBJ1-3; CDR3: CASSQGLPVRSSGNTIYF; DNA: TGCGCCAGCAGCCAAGGTCTGCCCGTTAGGAGCTCTGGAAACACCATATATTTT
D: NA; length: 13; size: NA; V: TRBV4-1; J: TRBJ1-1; CDR3: CASSRELTQRAFF; DNA: TGCGCCAGCAGCCGCGAGTTGACACAGAGAGCTTTCTTT
D: NA; length: 14; size: few; V: TRBV11-2; J: TRBJ1-1; CDR3: CASSLAFMNTEAFF; DNA: TGTGCCAGCAGCTTAGCCTTTATGAACACTGAAGCTTTCTTT
D: NA; length: 13; size: NA; V: TRBV6-2/TRBV6-3; J: TRBJ2-7; CDR3: CASSRGQSNEQYF; DNA: TGTGCCAGCAGTCGCGGACAGAGCAACGAGCAGTACTTC
D: NA; length: 13; size: NA; V: TRBV30; J: TRBJ1-4; CDR3: CAWSADSNEKLFF; DNA: TGTGCCTGGAGCGCGGACAGTAATGAAAAACTGTTTTTT
D: NA; length: 15; size: many; V: TRBV7-9; J: TRBJ2-1; CDR3: CASSFRTSLTGEQFF; DNA: TGTGCCAGCAGCTTTCGTACAAGCCTAACGGGTGAGCAGTTCTTC
D: TRBD2; length: 16; size: NA; V: TRBV6-2/TRBV6-3; J: TRBJ2-7; CDR3: CASSYATSGLSYEQYF; DNA: TGTGCCAGCAGTTACGCCACTAGCGGTCTCTCCTACGAGCAGTACTTC
D: NA; length: 15; size: NA; V: TRBV30; J: TRBJ1-1; CDR3: CAWSEGVGRRTEAFF; DNA: TGTGCCTGGAGTGAAGGGGTGGGGCGCCGCACTGAAGCTTTCTTT
D: TRBD1; length: 17; size: NA; V: TRBV7-9; J: TRBJ2-1; CDR3: CASSLTGTGDFGNEQFF; DNA: TGTGCCAGCAGCTTAACTGGGACAGGGGATTTTGGGAATGAGCAGTTCTTC
D: TRBD1; length: 18; size: NA; V: TRBV5-1; J: TRBJ2-3; CDR3: CASSFSGTGTFHADTQYF; DNA: TGCGCCAGCAGCTTCTCCGGGACAGGGACGTTTCATGCAGATACGCAGTATTTT
D: NA; length: 15; size: NA; V: TRBV3-1/TRBV3-2; J: TRBJ2-3; CDR3: CASSLSSVSTDTQYF; DNA: TGTGCCAGCAGCCTCTCTAGCGTTAGCACAGATACGCAGTATTTT
D: TRBD1; length: 15; size: NA; V: TRBV7-8; J: TRBJ1-1; CDR3: CASSSRDRPNTEAFF; DNA: TGTGCCAGCAGCTCCCGGGACAGGCCGAACACTGAAGCTTTCTTT
D: TRBD1; length: 15; size: once; V: TRBV9; J: TRBJ2-1; CDR3: CASSRGQGSYNEQFF; DNA: TGTGCCAGCAGCAGGGGACAGGGGTCCTACAATGAGCAGTTCTTC
D: TRBD1; length: 15; size: NA; V: TRBV5-4; J: TRBJ1-1; CDR3: CASSSSGTGNTEAFF; DNA: TGTGCCAGCAGCTCGTCCGGGACAGGGAACACTGAAGCTTTCTTT
D: NA; length: 13; size: NA; V: TRBV9; J: TRBJ1-2; CDR3: CASSSGGALGYTF; DNA: TGTGCCAGCAGCTCCGGGGGGGCTCTGGGCTACACCTTC
D: TRBD1; length: 14; size: NA; V: TRBV28; J: TRBJ2-5; CDR3: CASRLTLTGGTQYF; DNA: TGTGCCAGCAGACTTACCCTAACAGGGGGGACCCAGTACTTC
D: NA; length: 15; size: NA; V: TRBV4-1; J: TRBJ2-3; CDR3: CASSQDRGAEDTQYF; DNA: TGCGCCAGCAGCCAAGATCGGGGGGCCGAAGATACGCAGTATTTT
D: NA; length: 14; size: NA; V: TRBV11-2; J: TRBJ2-7; CDR3: CASSLPTYGYEQYF; DNA: TGTGCCAGCAGCCTACCGACTTACGGCTACGAGCAGTACTTC
D: NA; length: 11; size: NA; V: TRBV20-1; J: TRBJ2-7; CDR3: CSARGRGEQYF; DNA: TGCAGTGCTAGAGGCAGGGGCGAGCAGTACTTC
D: NA; length: 12; size: few; V: TRBV19; J: TRBJ2-7; CDR3: CASSTGHYEQYF; DNA: TGTGCCAGTAGTACTGGACACTACGAGCAGTACTTC
D: NA; length: 15; size: NA; V: TRBV11-2; J: TRBJ1-4; CDR3: CASSLEPATNEKLFF; DNA: TGTGCCAGCAGCTTAGAGCCGGCAACTAATGAAAAACTGTTTTTT
D: NA; length: 16; size: NA; V: TRBV9; J: TRBJ2-6; CDR3: CASSPSGSSGANVLTF; DNA: TGTGCCAGCAGCCCCTCGGGGTCCTCTGGGGCCAACGTCCTGACTTTC
D: TRBD1; length: 13; size: NA; V: TRBV3-1/TRBV3-2; J: TRBJ1-1; CDR3: CASSQDRVGEAFF; DNA: TGTGCCAGCAGCCAGGACAGGGTGGGCGAAGCTTTCTTT
D: TRBD1; length: 11; size: NA; V: TRBV28; J: TRBJ2-7; CDR3: CASTGGYEQYF; DNA: TGTGCCAGCACAGGGGGCTACGAGCAGTACTTC
D: NA; length: 13; size: NA; V: TRBV6-5; J: TRBJ2-7; CDR3: CASVSGAGYEQYF; DNA: TGTGCCAGCGTATCAGGGGCAGGGTACGAGCAGTACTTC
D: NA; length: 15; size: NA; V: TRBV25-1; J: TRBJ1-4; CDR3: CASSEGGAANEKLFF; DNA: TGTGCCAGCAGTGAAGGGGGCGCGGCTAATGAAAAACTGTTTTTT
D: NA; length: 13; size: NA; V: TRBV5-1; J: TRBJ2-7; CDR3: CASSLWELNEQYF; DNA: TGCGCCAGCAGCTTGTGGGAGTTGAACGAGCAGTACTTC